These 30 T cell receptor beta chains share one sample of origin, sequenced in a study of blood T cell repertoires in COVID-19. Assay used: immunoSEQ multiplex PCR; TCRdb lists only in-frame clones, some missing. The sample has about 380,000 clones, more than 75% seen once; the top ten hold about 1.1%. The sequenced sample consisted of PBMCs or T cells enriched from blood (not recorded which). The receptors shown here come from a woman aged 18 to 35 who had recovered from COVID-19.

V and J are TRBV6-5 and TRBJ1-2; 9 bases match TRBD1. The germline gives CDR1 MNHEY, CDR2 SVGAGI. V gave up 4 bases and J gave up 6 bases; unmatched junction bases: 3. The CDR3 extends over 13 amino acids. The CDR3 reads CASSFNRGHGYTF. Written as DNA, the CDR3 is TGTGCCAGCAGTTTCAACAGGGGGCATGGCTACACCTTC.

This chain links TRBV29-1 with TRBJ1-3; D is ambiguous. Germline V CDR1 and CDR2: SQVTM, ANQGSEA. The CDR3 runs 15 residues. Trimming cost V 3 bases and J 0 bases, with 12 bases left between them. The CDR3 DNA sequence: TGCAGCGTTGAGGTGGGCCGGAACTCTGGAAACACCATATATTTT. Amino acid sequence: CSVEVGRNSGNTIYF.

The rearrangement uses TRBV5-6 and TRBJ2-5, with 9 bases matching TRBD2. With V trimmed by 1 base and J by 0 bases, 1 base remained unmatched. Germline-derived CDR1 and CDR2 are SGHDT and YYEEEE. CDR3 length: 15 residues. The CDR3 DNA reads TGTGCCAGCAGCTTGTTAGCGGGGGACCAAGAGACCCAGTACTTC. It specifies CASSLLAGDQETQYF.

A note on this clone: One end of the junction is discordant with germline, which a read error may explain. The J gene is TRBJ1-2, the V gene TRBV5-1, with D perhaps matching TRBD1 (5 bases). This CDR3 has 13 residues. The germline CDR1 and CDR2 sequences are SGHRS and YFSETQ. CDR3 protein: CASRLDQGRGYTF. In DNA form, the CDR3 reads TGCGCCAGCAGATTGGATCAGGGCCGTGGCTACACCTTC.

The chain is built from TRBV12-3 or TRBV12-4 and TRBJ2-3; perhaps TRBD2 as D (6 bases). The CDR3 is 12 amino acids. V lost 10 bases and J 3 bases, leaving 11 bases between the germline ends. The CDR3 region has the DNA TGTGCCATCAAAGGGACTACAGATACGCAGTATTTT. This translates into CAIKGTTDTQYF.

The chain joins TRBV4-1 to TRBJ2-4, with 13 bases identical to TRBD2. The V gene's germline CDR1 is MGHRA and CDR2 YSYEKL. The CDR3 has 18 residues. J gave up 0 bases and V 4 bases, and 6 bases lay outside the gene matches. The CDR3 is CASSLEGLAGLAKNIQYF. CDR3 coding DNA: TGCGCCAGCAGCCTCGAGGGACTAGCGGGACTAGCCAAAAACATTCAGTACTTC.

The V gene is TRBV28, the J gene TRBJ1-5, with 9 bases lining up with TRBD1. V was clipped by 6 bases and J by 0 bases; unmatched bases: 9. Per germline, CDR1 MDHEN and CDR2 SYDVKM. The CDR3 sequence is 17 residues long. CDR3 sequence reads: CASSLQTGGNSNQPQHF. CDR3 sequence (DNA): TGTGCCAGCAGCCTTCAGACAGGGGGGAATAGCAATCAGCCCCAGCATTTT.

The genes are TRBV27 and TRBJ1-2; D is unclear. This CDR3 is 14 amino acids long. Trimming removed 0 bases from V and 3 bases from J, with 8 bases in between. CDR1 is MNHEY and CDR2 is SMNVEV in the germline V gene (reference sequence). CDR3 amino acids: CASSLSRGYYGYTF. CDR3 in DNA: TGTGCCAGCAGTTTATCACGAGGGTACTATGGCTACACCTTC.

The chain combines TRBV30 with TRBJ1-1, with 7 bases matching TRBD1. Trimming at V came to 1 base and at J to 8 bases, leaving 13 bases not matched to a gene. CDR3 size: 15 residues. The germline gives CDR1 GTSNPN, CDR2 SVGIG (reference sequence). CDR3 region: CAWSGTRGQIREAFF. The CDR3 coding sequence is TGTGCCTGGAGTGGGACACGGGGACAGATTAGGGAAGCTTTCTTT.

The chain has TRBV12-5 and TRBJ1-1, with D unresolved. The V gene lost 3 bases and the J gene lost 1 base, with 18 bases spanning the gap. The CDR3 runs to 17 residues. CDR1 LGHNT and CDR2 FRNRAP come from the germline V gene. The CDR3 region is CASGFFSGMGKNTEAFF. In DNA form, the CDR3 reads TGTGCTAGTGGTTTTTTTTCGGGGATGGGAAAGAACACTGAAGCTTTCTTT.

J is TRBJ1-5 and V is TRBV24-1, with D possibly TRBD1 on 5 matching bases. The CDR3 consists of 14 residues. Deletions cut 5 bases from V and 0 bases from J, with 7 bases between. Looked up from germline, CDR1 is KGHDR and CDR2 is SFDVKD. Here the CDR3 reads CATSGTPSNQPQHF. Written as DNA, the CDR3 is TGTGCCACCAGTGGGACACCTAGCAATCAGCCCCAGCATTTT.

V and J are TRBV5-5 and TRBJ2-2, with D possibly TRBD2 on 6 matching bases. CDR1 and CDR2 from the germline V gene are SGHKS and YYEKEE (reference sequence). The CDR3 loop spans 14 amino acids. The ends were cut back, 2 bases at V and 6 bases at J, with 11 bases in the middle. The chain's CDR3 is CASSLSGDAGELFF. The CDR3, as DNA: TGTGCCAGCAGCTTATCGGGGGACGCCGGGGAGCTGTTTTTT.

This chain links TRBV2 with TRBJ1-2, with D perhaps TRBD1 (5 bases). V lost 3 bases to trimming and J lost 3 bases, with 11 bases between them. CDR1 is SNHLY and CDR2 is FYNNEI in the germline V gene. The CDR3 is made up of 14 amino acids. The CDR3: CASSDTGVDYGYTF. The CDR3 DNA is TGTGCCAGCAGTGATACGGGGGTCGACTATGGCTACACCTTC.

This chain joins TRBV7-9 and TRBJ2-3; 8 nucleotides align to TRBD1. Germline CDR1 SEHNR, CDR2 FQNEAQ (reference sequence). V trimming: 8 bases; J trimming: 1 base; junction bases outside the gene matches: 5. The CDR3 is made up of 14 amino acids. The CDR3 sequence: CASGSTGGTDTQYF. CDR3 DNA: TGTGCCAGCGGCTCGACAGGGGGCACAGATACGCAGTATTTT.

This sequence joins TRBV2 and TRBJ2-7, with 7 bases fitting TRBD2. J was trimmed by 6 bases and V by 7 bases; bases with no gene match: 12. The CDR3 covers 14 residues. The germline CDR1 and CDR2 sequences are SNHLY and FYNNEI. The CDR3 is CASTPVLAATEQYF. Written as DNA, the CDR3 is TGTGCCAGCACCCCCGTTCTAGCGGCGACCGAGCAGTACTTC.

The chain joins TRBV6-1 to TRBJ1-6; 7 bases are a match to TRBD1. Unmatched junction bases numbered 7, after V lost 4 bases and J lost 7 bases. Germline V gives CDR1 MNHNS, CDR2 SASEGT. CDR3 length: 15 residues. As DNA, the CDR3 is TGTGCCAGCAGTGGAGCGGGACAGCAGAATTCACCCCTCCACTTT. Its translation is CASSGAGQQNSPLHF.

The sample holds one count of this clone. The chain combines TRBV4-1 with TRBJ1-5, with TRBD1 identical over 7 bases. V gave up 2 bases and J gave up 1 base; unmatched junction bases: 5. Germline CDR1 and CDR2: MGHRA and YSYEKL. The CDR3 has 16 amino acids. The CDR3 DNA reads as TGCGCCAGCAGCCAACCCACAGGGGTCAGCAATCAGCCCCAGCATTTT. It translates to CASSQPTGVSNQPQHF.

This sequence joins TRBV19 and TRBJ1-2; 12 positions match TRBD1. Germline lookup yields CDR1 LNHDA and CDR2 SQIVND (reference sequence). Trimming cost V 4 bases and J 7 bases; bases outside gene matches: 4. The CDR3 runs 14 residues. CDR3 loop: CASSRTGQGAGYTF. CDR3 sequence (DNA): TGTGCCAGTAGTAGGACGGGACAGGGGGCTGGCTACACCTTC.

The chain has TRBV30 and TRBJ1-1; a possible D gene is TRBD1 (6 bases). CDR1 and CDR2 (germline): GTSNPN, SVGIG (reference sequence). Trimming cost V 3 bases and J 0 bases, with 14 bases left between them. The CDR3 is 15 amino acids. CDR3 residues: CAWRPFGQLNTEAFF. CDR3 coding DNA: TGTGCCTGGAGACCCTTCGGACAGTTGAACACTGAAGCTTTCTTT.

This clone was seen a single time. In nucleotides, the CDR3 is TGTGCCAGCAATCGCCCTGCACAGGGCTACGAGCAGTACTTC. The encoded protein is CASNRPAQGYEQYF. The chain carries TRBV6-6 and TRBJ2-7; D is possibly TRBD1 (6 bases). CDR3 size: 14 residues. Germline V gene sequence: CDR1 MNHNY, CDR2 SVGAGI (reference sequence). V gave up 7 bases and J gave up 3 bases, with 16 bases separating them.

This chain uses TRBV30 with TRBJ1-4; maybe TRBD1 (6 bases). Germline-derived CDR1 and CDR2 are GTSNPN and SVGIG (reference sequence). CDR3 size: 14 residues. Trimming shortened V by 2 bases and J by 3 bases, and 10 bases separated the two germline ends. The CDR3 DNA sequence: TGTGCCTGGAGTCTCGGGGGGCCTAATGAAAAACTGTTTTTT. Protein product: CAWSLGGPNEKLFF.

The gene calls are TRBV7-6 and TRBJ1-3; D is ambiguous. Deletions cut 5 bases from V and 0 bases from J, with 11 bases between. CDR3 length: 15 amino acids. The germline CDR1 and CDR2 sequences are SGHVS and FNYEAQ. In DNA, the CDR3 is TGTGCCAGCAGCAAGGACGGGATCTCTGGAAACACCATATATTTT. Protein product: CASSKDGISGNTIYF. The variable domain in full, with the rest retrieved from reference TRBV7-6 and TRBJ1-3, is GAGVSQSPRYKVTKRGQDVALRCDPISGHVSLYWYRQALGQGPEFLTYFNYEAQQDKSGLPNDRFSAERPEGSISTLTIQRTEQRDSAMYRCASSKDGISGNTIYFGEGSWLTVV.

The rearrangement uses TRBV7-9 and TRBJ2-3; 7 nucleotides align to TRBD2. The trim removed 5 bases at V and 11 bases at J, leaving 16 bases unmatched. The germline gives CDR1 SEHNR, CDR2 FQNEAQ (reference sequence). This CDR3 has 15 amino acids. Here the CDR3 reads CASSPPRDYKVGQYF. CDR3 DNA sequence: TGTGCCAGCAGCCCCCCCCGGGACTATAAAGTCGGGCAGTATTTT.

The chain carries TRBV4-1 and TRBJ1-2; D might be TRBD1 (6 bases). The V gene lost 6 bases and the J gene lost 4 bases, with 21 bases spanning the gap. The V gene's germline CDR1 is MGHRA and CDR2 YSYEKL. This CDR3 comprises 16 residues. The CDR3 reads CASRHRTATDSYGYTF. For the CDR3, the DNA is TGCGCCAGCAGGCATCGGACAGCCACCGATAGCTATGGCTACACCTTC.

The chain joins TRBV7-2 to TRBJ1-4; 7 positions match TRBD1. The trim removed 2 bases at V and 7 bases at J, leaving 10 bases unmatched. The germline V gene encodes CDR1 SGHTA and CDR2 FQGNSA. This CDR3 is 16 amino acids long. The CDR3, as DNA: TGTGCCAGCAGCTTAAACCCAACAGGGGCGGGTGAAAAACTGTTTTTT. It yields the protein CASSLNPTGAGEKLFF.

CDR3 protein: CASSLELAGGPKDTQYF. Written as DNA, the CDR3 is TGCGCCAGCAGCTTGGAGCTAGCGGGGGGGCCGAAGGATACGCAGTATTTT. The gene calls are TRBV5-1 and TRBJ2-3; 12 positions agree with TRBD2. CDR3 length: 17 amino acids. The V gene's germline CDR1 is SGHRS and CDR2 YFSETQ. V lost 0 bases to trimming and J lost 6 bases; unmatched junction nucleotides: 8.

This clone showed up just once. The chain recombines TRBV12-5 with TRBJ1-1, with D unclear. V was shortened by 4 bases and J by 1 base, with 10 bases between the two germline ends. This CDR3 has 14 residues. Germline V gene data show CDR1 as LGHNT and CDR2 as FRNRAP. In DNA, the CDR3 is TGTGCTAGTGGTTCCCGGAGGGAGAACACTGAAGCTTTCTTT. Translation gives CASGSRRENTEAFF.

The J gene is TRBJ1-1, the V gene TRBV7-9; 7 bases fit TRBD1. CDR1 is SEHNR, CDR2 FQNEAQ, per germline (reference sequence). This CDR3 comprises 14 residues. After removal of 7 bases from V and 0 bases from J, the junction contained 5 bases not matched to a gene. CDR3 DNA sequence: TGTGCCAGCACCCAGGGGGGACTGAACACTGAAGCTTTCTTT. Translating gives CASTQGGLNTEAFF.

The chain links TRBV9 to TRBJ1-2; 7 bases map to TRBD1. After removal of 3 bases from V and 4 bases from J, the junction contained 9 bases not matched to a gene. Germline lookup yields CDR1 SGDLS and CDR2 YYNGEE. The CDR3 extends over 15 amino acids. In DNA form, the CDR3 reads TGTGCCAGCAGCGCCCAACAGGGGACGGCCTATGGCTACACCTTC. It yields the protein CASSAQQGTAYGYTF.

The chain couples TRBV7-3 to TRBJ2-5, with 11 bases aligning to TRBD1. Unmatched junction bases numbered 2, after V lost 1 base and J lost 4 bases. CDR3 length: 15 amino acids. Germline assignment: CDR1 SGHTA and CDR2 FQGTGA. This CDR3 is CASSLSGTGGETQYF. For the CDR3, the DNA is TGTGCCAGCAGCTTAAGTGGGACAGGGGGAGAGACCCAGTACTTC.